The present T cell receptor (beta chain) was sequenced within a study of spatial heterogeneity in lung cancer. The wider study: Among detected sequences, beta-chain ones consistently exceeded alpha-chain ones in number.

This clonotype was seen a handful of times. Its antigen is as yet unknown. Being off target in a library aimed at alpha chains, this beta chain has a size of little meaning. Time point specified: sample taken at primary tumor resection. Unsorted whole RNA of tumor, nontumor lung or frozen PBMC was sequenced. Regarding the study as a whole: For expanded intratumoral alpha and beta TCRs, counts tracked tumor mutation counts.

The CDR3 is made up of 15 amino acids. Deletions cut 1 base from V and 2 bases from J, with 12 bases between. Looked up from germline, CDR1 is SGHNT and CDR2 is YYREEE (reference sequence). TCRdb re-analysed the 5' RACE reads in MiXCR, keeping a single row per CDR3 protein. There are roughly 18,000 distinct CDR3 sequences in the sample; roughly 10% occur only once, and less than 25% lies in the top ten. The sequence was collected from a female donor with early-stage non-small cell lung cancer. The sequencing here drew on lung tumor tissue, taken at surgery. This chain connects TRBV5-4 to TRBJ2-5; D is uncertain. CDR3 amino acids: CASSLRAVLQETQYF. The CDR3 DNA reads TGTGCCAGCAGCTTGAGGGCAGTACTTCAAGAGACCCAGTACTTC.